Listed here is a single T cell receptor (beta chain). Clones were sequenced by immunoSEQ multiplex PCR, and TCRdb holds only the in-frame ones, with some missing. This sample has roughly 9,500 clones, with 70% to 80% found just once. Normal lung sampling was at least 3 cm from the tumour, as distant as possible. This record belongs to a study of immune cell composition in non-small cell lung cancer. This CDR3 region has 16 residues. The germline V and J ends were trimmed by 0 bases and 4 bases, with 13 bases remaining between them. Germline CDR1 is LNHDA and CDR2 is SQIVND (reference sequence). The TCR originated in a human donor with non-small cell lung cancer. Input material: non-adjacent lung tissue. This rearrangement joins TRBV19 to TRBJ2-1, with D possibly being TRBD2 (5 bases). The CDR3 DNA reads TGTGCCAGTAGTATAGATCAGGACTCTGGATACAATGAGCAGTTCTTC. It codes for CASSIDQDSGYNEQFF.